This TCR beta chain originates from a study of shared clonotypes between healthy human individuals. Study-level information: The cohort had a couple of women and a few men, ages 18 to 49.

Naive-designated CD8 cells lacked CD45RO, were positively enriched for CCR7, and omitted terminally differentiated effector memory CD45RA+ cells. Note on this clone: What it binds is unknown.

How the authors handled the data: ImmunoSEQ supplied junction-only sequences lacking quality scores, so filtering was different. Assay used: immunoSEQ multiplex PCR; TCRdb lists only in-frame clones, some missing. D and trimming were read from the DNA, whereas the V and J calls and clone size are those reported in that table. The sample lists millions of clones, about 95% occurring once. The CDR3 has 13 amino acids. Trimming took 0 bases from V and 4 from J, leaving 7 bases between them. Germline CDR1 SGHNT, CDR2 YYREEE (reference sequence). Overall study results and limits: Generation probabilities of non-shared clonotypes were lower (relative to those shared by all four donors).

Sequencing was carried out using naive CD8+ T cells sorted from blood. This TCR came from a man younger than 35 in good health. The J gene is TRBJ1-1, the V gene TRBV5-4; D gene ambiguous. For the CDR3, the DNA is TGTGCCAGCAGCTTGGTGGGTCCCACTGAAGCTTTCTTT. This translates into CASSLVGPTEAFF.